Below, 5 T cell receptor beta chains from the same sample are listed, as sequenced in a study of blood T cell repertoires in COVID-19. Data came from immunoSEQ multiplex PCR; TCRdb stores just in-frame clones and leaves some out. The sample consists of about 36,000 clones, around 78% of them appearing once. The sample was peripheral blood. The receptors derive from a man aged 60 to 75 with acute or convalescent COVID-19.

In this sample, this clone turned up a few times. The chain employs TRBV9 and TRBJ1-1; no clear D gene. The V gene's germline CDR1 is SGDLS and CDR2 YYNGEE. Trimming took off 3 bases at V and 1 base at J, with 16 bases between the two ends. This CDR3 is built from 16 residues. The CDR3 reads CASSGPLGRKNTEAFF. The CDR3 nucleotides read TGTGCCAGCAGCGGACCGCTGGGCAGAAAGAACACTGAAGCTTTCTTT.

The chain carries TRBV2 and TRBJ2-1; 7 nucleotides align to TRBD1. The CDR3 totals 16 residues. J gave up 0 bases and V 5 bases, and 7 bases lay outside the gene matches. CDR1 SNHLY and CDR2 FYNNEI come from the germline V gene. DNA of the CDR3: TGTGCCAGCAGTCGACAGGGTTCTGGCTCCTACAATGAGCAGTTCTTC. The encoded protein is CASSRQGSGSYNEQFF.

The chain carries TRBV25-1 and TRBJ2-5; 8 bases fit TRBD1. The germline CDR1 and CDR2 sequences are MGHDK and SYGVNS. V lost 6 bases and J lost 5; bases outside the gene matches: 11. The CDR3 runs to 15 residues. The CDR3 bases are TGTGCCAGCAGATACAGACAGGGGCTGTGGGAGACCCAGTACTTC. This gives the protein CASRYRQGLWETQYF.

This chain uses TRBV3-1 (or the pseudogene TRBV3-2) with TRBJ1-5; D is unresolved. CDR3 length: 14 residues. V was trimmed by 5 bases and J by 1 base, leaving 9 bases between them. Germline CDR1 is LGHDT and CDR2 is YNNKEL (reference sequence). Here the CDR3 DNA reads TGTGCCAGCAGCTCCTCCGTGAGCAATCAGCCCCAGCATTTT. As protein: CASSSSVSNQPQHF.

This sequence joins TRBV5-1 and TRBJ2-3, with 16 bases lining up with TRBD2. The CDR3 spans 16 residues. J was trimmed by 9 bases and V by 4 bases; bases with no gene match: 8. Germline loops: CDR1 SGHRS, CDR2 YFSETQ. The CDR3 DNA follows: TGCGCCAGCAGCCCAGGGACTAGCGGGAGGGTGGAGACGCAGTATTTT. Translating it yields CASSPGTSGRVETQYF.